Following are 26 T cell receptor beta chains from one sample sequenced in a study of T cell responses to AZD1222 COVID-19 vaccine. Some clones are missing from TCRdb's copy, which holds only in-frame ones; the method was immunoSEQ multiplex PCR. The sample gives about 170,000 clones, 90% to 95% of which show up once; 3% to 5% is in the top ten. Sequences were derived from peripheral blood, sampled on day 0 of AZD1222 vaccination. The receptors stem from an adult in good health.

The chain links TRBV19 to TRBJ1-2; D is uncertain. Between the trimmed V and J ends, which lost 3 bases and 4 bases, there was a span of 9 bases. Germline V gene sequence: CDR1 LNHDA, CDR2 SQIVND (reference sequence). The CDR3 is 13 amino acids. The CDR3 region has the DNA TGTGCCAGTAGTATGGGGTGGTTCTATGGCTACACCTTC. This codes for CASSMGWFYGYTF.

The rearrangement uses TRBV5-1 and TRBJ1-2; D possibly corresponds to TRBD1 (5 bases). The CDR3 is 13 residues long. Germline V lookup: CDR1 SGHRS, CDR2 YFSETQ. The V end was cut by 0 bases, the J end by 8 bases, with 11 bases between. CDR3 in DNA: TGCGCCAGCAGCTTGGCAGGGTTTCAGGGCTACACCTTC. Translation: CASSLAGFQGYTF.

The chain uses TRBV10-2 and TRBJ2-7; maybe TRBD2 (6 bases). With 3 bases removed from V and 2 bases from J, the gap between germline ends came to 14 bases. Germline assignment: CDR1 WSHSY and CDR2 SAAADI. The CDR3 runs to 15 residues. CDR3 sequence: CASSDRGRNTYEQYF. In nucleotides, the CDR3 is TGCGCCAGCAGTGACAGAGGGAGGAACACCTACGAGCAGTACTTC.

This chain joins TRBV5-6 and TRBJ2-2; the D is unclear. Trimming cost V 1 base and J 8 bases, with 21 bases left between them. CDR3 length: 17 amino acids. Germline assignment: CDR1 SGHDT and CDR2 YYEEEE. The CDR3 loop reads CASSLSSSTRPPGELFF. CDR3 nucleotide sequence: TGTGCCAGCAGCTTGAGTAGCTCCACACGGCCGCCTGGGGAGCTGTTTTTT.

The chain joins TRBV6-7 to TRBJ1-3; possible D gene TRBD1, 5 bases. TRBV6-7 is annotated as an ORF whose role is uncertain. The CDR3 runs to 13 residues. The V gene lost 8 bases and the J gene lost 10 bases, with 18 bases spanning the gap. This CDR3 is CASSSGGRGTIYF. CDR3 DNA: TGTGCCAGCTCCTCGGGGGGGAGGGGAACCATATATTTT.

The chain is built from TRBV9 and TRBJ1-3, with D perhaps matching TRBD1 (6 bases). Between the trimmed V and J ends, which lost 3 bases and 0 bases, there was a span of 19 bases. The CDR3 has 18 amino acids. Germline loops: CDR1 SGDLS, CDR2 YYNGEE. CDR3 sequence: CASSAQRTAFSSGNTIYF. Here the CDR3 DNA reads TGTGCCAGCAGCGCCCAAAGGACAGCTTTCAGCTCTGGAAACACCATATATTTT.

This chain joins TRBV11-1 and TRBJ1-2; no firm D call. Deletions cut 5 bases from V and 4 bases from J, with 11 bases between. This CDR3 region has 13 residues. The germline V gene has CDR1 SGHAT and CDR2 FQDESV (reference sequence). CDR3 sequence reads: CASSPGWPYGYTF. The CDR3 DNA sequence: TGTGCCAGCAGCCCGGGGTGGCCCTATGGCTACACCTTC.

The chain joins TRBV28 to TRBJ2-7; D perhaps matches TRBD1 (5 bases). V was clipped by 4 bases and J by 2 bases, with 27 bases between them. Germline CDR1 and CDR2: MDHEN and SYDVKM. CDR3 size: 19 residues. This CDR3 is CASSSEFTHRTQKPYEQYF. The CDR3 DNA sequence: TGTGCCAGCAGTTCTGAGTTCACCCACAGGACCCAGAAACCCTACGAGCAGTACTTC.

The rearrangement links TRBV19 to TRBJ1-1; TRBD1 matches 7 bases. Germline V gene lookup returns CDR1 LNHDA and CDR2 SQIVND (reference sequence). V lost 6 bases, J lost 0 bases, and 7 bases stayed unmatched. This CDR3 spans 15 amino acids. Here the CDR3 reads CASSLTGTVNTEAFF. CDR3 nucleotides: TGTGCCAGTAGCCTCACCGGGACAGTGAACACTGAAGCTTTCTTT.

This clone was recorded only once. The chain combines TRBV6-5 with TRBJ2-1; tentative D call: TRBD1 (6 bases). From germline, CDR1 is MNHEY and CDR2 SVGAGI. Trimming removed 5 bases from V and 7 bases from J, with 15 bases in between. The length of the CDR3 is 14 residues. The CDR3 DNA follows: TGTGCCAGCAGTCACGGACAGTTTTTAAATGAGCAGTTCTTC. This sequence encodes CASSHGQFLNEQFF.

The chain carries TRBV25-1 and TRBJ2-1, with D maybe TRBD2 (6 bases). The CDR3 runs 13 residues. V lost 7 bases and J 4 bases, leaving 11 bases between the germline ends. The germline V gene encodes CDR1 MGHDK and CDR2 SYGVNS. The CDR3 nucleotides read TGTGCCAGCATGGAGGGAATGTACAATGAGCAGTTCTTC. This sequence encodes CASMEGMYNEQFF.

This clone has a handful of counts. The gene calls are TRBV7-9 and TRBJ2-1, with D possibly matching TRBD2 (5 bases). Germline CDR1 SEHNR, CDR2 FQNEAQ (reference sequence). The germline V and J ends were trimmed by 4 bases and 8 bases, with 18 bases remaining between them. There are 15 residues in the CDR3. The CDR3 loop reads CASSSEGSRYDEQFF. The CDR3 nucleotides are TGTGCCAGCAGCTCTGAGGGTAGTCGTTACGATGAGCAGTTCTTC.

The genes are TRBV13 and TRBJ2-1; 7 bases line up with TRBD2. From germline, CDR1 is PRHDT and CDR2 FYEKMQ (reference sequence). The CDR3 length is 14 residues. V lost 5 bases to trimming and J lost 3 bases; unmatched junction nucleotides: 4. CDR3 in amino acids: CASSTLAGYNEQFF. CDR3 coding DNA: TGTGCCAGCAGCACCTTAGCGGGCTACAATGAGCAGTTCTTC.

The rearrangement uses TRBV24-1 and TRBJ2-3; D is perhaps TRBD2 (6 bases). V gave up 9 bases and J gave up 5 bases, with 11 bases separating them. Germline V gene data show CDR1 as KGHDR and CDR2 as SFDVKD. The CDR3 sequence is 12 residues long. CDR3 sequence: CATLGRKDTQYF. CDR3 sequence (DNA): TGTGCCACCCTTGGGAGGAAAGATACGCAGTATTTT.

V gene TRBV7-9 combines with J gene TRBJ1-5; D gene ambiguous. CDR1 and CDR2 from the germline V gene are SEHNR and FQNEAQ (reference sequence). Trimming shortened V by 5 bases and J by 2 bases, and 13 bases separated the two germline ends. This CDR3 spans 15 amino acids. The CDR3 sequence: CASSLSSLGNQPQHF. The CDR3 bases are TGTGCCAGCAGCCTCAGTAGTCTGGGCAATCAGCCCCAGCATTTT.

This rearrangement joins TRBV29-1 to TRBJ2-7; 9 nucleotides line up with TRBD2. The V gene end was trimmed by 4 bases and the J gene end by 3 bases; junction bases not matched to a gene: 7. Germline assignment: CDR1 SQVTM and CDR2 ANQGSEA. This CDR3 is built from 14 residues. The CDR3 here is CSVGMTSGNYEQYF. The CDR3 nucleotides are TGCAGCGTTGGAATGACTAGCGGAAACTACGAGCAGTACTTC.

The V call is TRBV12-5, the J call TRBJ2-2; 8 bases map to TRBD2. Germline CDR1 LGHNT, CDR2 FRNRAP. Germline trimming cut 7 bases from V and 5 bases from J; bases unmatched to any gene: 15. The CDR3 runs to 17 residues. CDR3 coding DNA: TGTGCTAGTGCCACCCTTTACGGGGGGGCTGGTACCGGGGAGCTGTTTTTT. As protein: CASATLYGGAGTGELFF.

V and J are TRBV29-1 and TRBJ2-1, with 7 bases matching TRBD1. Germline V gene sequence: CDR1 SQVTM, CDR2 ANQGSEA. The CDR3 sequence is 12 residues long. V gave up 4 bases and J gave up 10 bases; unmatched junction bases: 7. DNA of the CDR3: TGCAGCGTTGTTACAGGGGTAGGGGAGCAGTTCTTC. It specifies CSVVTGVGEQFF.

The CDR3 DNA reads TGTGCCAGCAGCAAAGTGGTCTACGAGCAGTACTTC. Its translation is CASSKVVYEQYF. The chain carries TRBV21-1 and TRBJ2-7. TRBV21-1 is a recognized pseudogene. The CDR3 consists of 12 residues.

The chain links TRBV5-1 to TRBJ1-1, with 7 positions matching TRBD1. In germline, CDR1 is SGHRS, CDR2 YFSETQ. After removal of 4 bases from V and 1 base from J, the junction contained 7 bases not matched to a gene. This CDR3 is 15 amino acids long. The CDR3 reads CASSQQGFGNTEAFF. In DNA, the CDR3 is TGCGCCAGCAGCCAACAGGGGTTTGGGAACACTGAAGCTTTCTTT.

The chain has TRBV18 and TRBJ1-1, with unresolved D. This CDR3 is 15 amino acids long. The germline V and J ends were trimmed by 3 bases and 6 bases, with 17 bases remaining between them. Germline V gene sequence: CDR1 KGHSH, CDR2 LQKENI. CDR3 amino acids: CASSPSGNSISEAFF. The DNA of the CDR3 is TGTGCCAGCTCACCCTCCGGGAACTCAATATCTGAAGCTTTCTTT. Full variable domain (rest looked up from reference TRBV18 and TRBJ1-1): NAGVMQNPRHLVRRRGQEARLRCSPMKGHSHVYWYRQLPEEGLKFMVYLQKENIIDESGMPKERFSAEFPKEGPSILRIQQVVRGDSAAYFCASSPSGNSISEAFFGQGTRLTVV.

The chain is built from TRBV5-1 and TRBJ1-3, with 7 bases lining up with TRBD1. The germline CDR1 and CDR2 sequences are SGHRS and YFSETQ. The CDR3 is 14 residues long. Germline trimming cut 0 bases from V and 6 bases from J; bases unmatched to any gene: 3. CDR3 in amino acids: CASSLEGAENTIYF. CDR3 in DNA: TGCGCCAGCAGCTTGGAGGGGGCGGAAAACACCATATATTTT.

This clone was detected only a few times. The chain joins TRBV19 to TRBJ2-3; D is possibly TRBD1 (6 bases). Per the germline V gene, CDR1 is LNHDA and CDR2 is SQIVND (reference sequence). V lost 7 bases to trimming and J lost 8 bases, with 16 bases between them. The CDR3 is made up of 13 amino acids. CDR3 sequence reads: CASIAQGQGTQYF. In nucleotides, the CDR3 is TGTGCCAGTATTGCACAGGGCCAGGGTACGCAGTATTTT. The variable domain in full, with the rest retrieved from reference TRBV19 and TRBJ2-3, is DGGITQSPKYLFRKEGQNVTLSCEQNLNHDAMYWYRQDPGQGLRLIYYSQIVNDFQKGDIAEGYSVSREKKESFPLTVTSAQKNPTAFYLCASIAQGQGTQYFGPGTRLTVL.

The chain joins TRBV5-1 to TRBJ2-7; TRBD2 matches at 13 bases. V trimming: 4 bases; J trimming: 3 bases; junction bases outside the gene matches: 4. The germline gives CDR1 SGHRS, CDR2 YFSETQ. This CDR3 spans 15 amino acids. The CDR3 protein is CASSEGLAGYYEQYF. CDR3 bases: TGCGCCAGCAGCGAGGGACTAGCGGGGTACTACGAGCAGTACTTC. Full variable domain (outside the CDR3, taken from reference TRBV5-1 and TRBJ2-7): KAGVTQTPRYLIKTRGQQVTLSCSPISGHRSVSWYQQTPGQGLQFLFEYFSETQRNKGNFPGRFSGRQFSNSRSEMNVSTLELGDSALYLCASSEGLAGYYEQYFGPGTRLTVT.

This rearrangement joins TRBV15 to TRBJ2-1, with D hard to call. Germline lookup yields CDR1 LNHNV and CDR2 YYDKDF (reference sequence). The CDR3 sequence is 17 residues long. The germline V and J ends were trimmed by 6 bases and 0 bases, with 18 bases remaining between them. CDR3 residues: CATSPRPRSGSYNEQFF. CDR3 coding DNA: TGTGCCACCAGTCCCCGGCCTCGATCGGGCTCCTACAATGAGCAGTTCTTC.

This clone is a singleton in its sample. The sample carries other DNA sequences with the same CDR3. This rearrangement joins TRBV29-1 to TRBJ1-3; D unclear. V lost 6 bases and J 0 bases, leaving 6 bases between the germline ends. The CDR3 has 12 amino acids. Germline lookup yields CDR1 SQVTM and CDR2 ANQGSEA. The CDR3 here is CSVAGSGNTIYF. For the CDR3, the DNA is TGCAGCGTCGCAGGCTCTGGAAACACCATATATTTT.